This T cell receptor beta chain was obtained from a study of immune evolution from preneoplasia to lung adenocarcinoma. The CDR3 is 15 residues long. V dropped 2 bases and J dropped 6; count of bases not matched to a gene: 8. Germline loops: CDR1 MNHEY, CDR2 SMNVEV (reference sequence). Sequencing used immunoSEQ multiplex PCR; TCRdb keeps in-frame clones, though not all of them. Seen here are roughly 10,000 clones, under 80% observed once, and the top ten hold 3.9%. The clonotype originates from a person aged 60-79 years with lung adenocarcinoma. This chain connects TRBV27 to TRBJ2-3, with 7 bases that match TRBD1. The sample consisted of FFPE minimally invasive lung adenocarcinoma tissue. Here the CDR3 reads CASSLDTGAGDTQYF. In nucleotides, the CDR3 is TGTGCCAGCAGTTTAGACACAGGGGCAGGTGATACGCAGTATTTT.